The T cell receptor (beta chain) under discussion was sequenced for a study of blood T cell repertoires in COVID-19. In the study overall: Specimens from acute and convalescent COVID-19 originated in the United States, Italy and Spain. PBMCs, B-cell-depleted T cells, or T cells were the source of the cDNA or gDNA that made up the material.

This CDR3 has 14 amino acids. V shed 7 bases and J shed 9 bases, with 16 bases lying between them. CDR1 MNHEY and CDR2 SVGAGI come from the germline V gene. Patients of the Seattle cohort, enrolled during active infection, were followed longitudinally. As handled by the study authors: Quantification of nucleated cells was approximated via reference gene primer amplification. Using immunoSEQ multiplex PCR, the repertoire was profiled, and TCRdb retains in-frame clones only, with some absent. V, J and clone size are taken as reported in that table, and D and trimming were inferred from the DNA itself. Among 300,000 to 350,000 clones listed, 87% were seen once.

The chain has TRBV6-5 and TRBJ1-6; a possible D gene is TRBD1 (6 bases). This clonotype originated in a man aged 25 to 40 with COVID-19, enrolled during active disease. Sequencing was done on a sample of peripheral blood. Here the CDR3 reads CASTIWQGRSPLHF. Written as DNA, the CDR3 is TGTGCCAGCACTATCTGGCAGGGGCGTTCACCCCTCCACTTT.